The clone carrying this T cell receptor beta chain was observed many times. Its antigen remains unidentified. The authors built TCR beta libraries using iRepertoire HTBI primers and Arm-PCR of CDR3 regions. TCRdb processed the multiplex PCR reads anew with MiXCR; each CDR3 protein has one entry. The sample yields around 250,000 distinct CDR3 sequences, around 21% seen once. The data belong to a study of regulatory T cells in long-lasting Graves disease. As for the study in general: Duration of antithyroid drug therapy among newly diagnosed Graves' patients was under 3 months. Findings of the study overall: A greater number of public clonotypes (about 2,900) was shared by persistent patients than by new patients (about 960). TCR diversity was lower in persistent Graves' patients than in newly diagnosed ones.

Time point described: newly diagnosed GD, antithyroid drugs for less than 3 months. PBMCs provided the RNA from which the TCR library was made. This CDR3 comprises 16 residues. Germline loops: CDR1 DFQATT, CDR2 SNEGSKA (reference sequence). The V and J ends lost 3 bases and 4 bases respectively, with 20 bases between them. This sequence was found in a female donor with Graves disease. The V and J genes are TRBV20-1 and TRBJ2-3; the D gene is possibly TRBD2 (6 bases). The sample in question was peripheral blood mononuclear cells (PBMCs), obtained at new diagnosis, from a patient treated with antithyroid drugs. CDR3 DNA: TGCAGTGCTAGGGACACAACTAGCATGGGGGCAGATACGCAGTATTTT. It yields the protein CSARDTTSMGADTQYF.